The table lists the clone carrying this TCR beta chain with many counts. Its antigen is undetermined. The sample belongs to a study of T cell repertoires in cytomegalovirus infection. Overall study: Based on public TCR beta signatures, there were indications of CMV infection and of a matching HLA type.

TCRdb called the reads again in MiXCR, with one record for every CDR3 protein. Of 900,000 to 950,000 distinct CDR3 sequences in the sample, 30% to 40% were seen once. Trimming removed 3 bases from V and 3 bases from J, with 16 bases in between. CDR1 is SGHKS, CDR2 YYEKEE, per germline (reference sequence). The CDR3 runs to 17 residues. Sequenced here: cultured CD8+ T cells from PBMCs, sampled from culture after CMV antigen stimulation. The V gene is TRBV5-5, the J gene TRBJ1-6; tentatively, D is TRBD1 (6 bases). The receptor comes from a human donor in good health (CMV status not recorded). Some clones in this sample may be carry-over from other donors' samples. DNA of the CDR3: TGTGCCAGCAGCTCCATCGACAGGCCTCGCTATAATTCACCCCTCCACTTT. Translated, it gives CASSSIDRPRYNSPLHF.